Listed here are 31 T cell receptor beta chains from one sample, sequenced in a study of T cell repertoires in cytomegalovirus infection. No antigen is known for these receptors. TCRdb reprocessed the reads via MiXCR and lists one record per CDR3 protein. The sample records 830,000 or so distinct CDR3 sequences, 32% being singletons. The source was cultured CD8+ T cells from PBMCs, collected from culture after CMV antigen stimulation. These receptors were collected from a human donor in good health (CMV status not recorded). Some clones in this sample may be carry-over from other donors' samples.

This clonotype was observed a handful of times. The chain recombines TRBV6-1 with TRBJ2-3; D gene unclear. CDR1 is MNHNS and CDR2 is SASEGT in the germline V gene. CDR3 length equals 16 residues. With 3 bases removed from V and 1 base from J, the gap between germline ends came to 14 bases. This CDR3 reads CASSERPVVGTDTQYF. DNA for the CDR3: TGTGCCAGCAGTGAGCGACCAGTAGTGGGCACAGATACGCAGTATTTT.

The chain carries TRBV5-6 and TRBJ1-1; 7 nucleotides line up with TRBD1. J was trimmed by 0 bases and V by 1 base; bases with no gene match: 6. The CDR3 extends over 16 amino acids. Germline values: CDR1 SGHDT, CDR2 YYEEEE. The CDR3: CASSLTGVIMNTEAFF. The CDR3 DNA sequence: TGTGCCAGCAGCTTGACAGGGGTCATTATGAACACTGAAGCTTTCTTT.

The V call is TRBV2, the J call TRBJ2-4, with a possible D match to TRBD2 (5 bases). The CDR3 totals 12 residues. Trimming took off 3 bases at V and 8 bases at J, with 8 bases between the two ends. Germline V gene data show CDR1 as SNHLY and CDR2 as FYNNEI. The chain's CDR3 is CASSDWRDIQYF. The CDR3 DNA is TGTGCCAGCAGTGACTGGCGGGACATTCAGTACTTC.

V gene TRBV29-1 combines with J gene TRBJ2-7; TRBD1 matches at 8 bases. The J segment lost 5 bases and the V segment lost 6 bases, leaving 3 bases of the junction unmatched. The germline V gene encodes CDR1 SQVTM and CDR2 ANQGSEA. This CDR3 is 11 amino acids long. As DNA, the CDR3 is TGCAGCGTCGGACAGGGAGACGAGCAGTACGTC. Translated: CSVGQGDEQYV.

This clonotype was counted a few times. The V gene is TRBV11-2, the J gene TRBJ1-6; D not resolved. CDR1 is SGHAT and CDR2 is FQNNGV in the germline V gene. CDR3 size: 17 residues. V was shortened by 5 bases and J by 10 bases, with 24 bases between the two germline ends. CDR3 DNA sequence: TGTGCCAGCAGCCCATACCGAACGGGTAACGGGTACTCACCCCTCCACTTT. It translates to CASSPYRTGNGYSPLHF.

The chain employs TRBV29-1 and TRBJ2-7; 7 nucleotides match TRBD1. Trimming cost V 0 bases and J 5 bases; bases outside gene matches: 10. This CDR3 contains 15 residues. CDR1 is SQVTM and CDR2 is ANQGSEA in the germline V gene. CDR3 sequence: CSVEDSTGTADEQYF. The CDR3 nucleotides read TGCAGCGTTGAAGATTCCACCGGGACAGCGGACGAGCAGTACTTC.

This clonotype was detected a few times. The chain employs TRBV25-1 and TRBJ1-2; D not certain. V dropped 6 bases and J dropped 1 base, with 9 bases sitting between them. Germline lookup yields CDR1 MGHDK and CDR2 SYGVNS. This CDR3 is 13 amino acids long. Here the CDR3 reads CASRFDLNYGYTF. The CDR3 DNA reads TGTGCCAGCAGATTTGACCTTAACTATGGCTACACCTTC.

Details on this clonotype: One end of the junction does not line up with germline, which may come from a read error. The chain couples TRBV5-4 to TRBJ1-2; TRBD1 matches 9 bases. The germline gives CDR1 SGHNT, CDR2 YYREEE (reference sequence). The CDR3 is 13 amino acids. CDR3 amino acids: CVSSLGQGDGYTF. In DNA form, the CDR3 reads TGTGTCAGCAGCTTGGGACAGGGTGATGGCTACACCTTC.

The J gene is TRBJ2-7, the V gene TRBV7-9, with D possibly being TRBD1 (6 bases). The CDR3 runs to 15 residues. Trimming left V 2 bases short and J 5 bases short, with 16 bases between. The germline CDR1 and CDR2 sequences are SEHNR and FQNEAQ (reference sequence). CDR3 DNA sequence: TGTGCCAGCAGCTTACCTACAGGGCTTTTCGACGAGCAGTACTTC. Translated: CASSLPTGLFDEQYF.

The J gene is TRBJ2-1, the V gene TRBV6-5; D is perhaps TRBD2 (6 bases). The germline gives CDR1 MNHEY, CDR2 SVGAGI. Trimming removed 6 bases from V and 3 bases from J, with 9 bases in between. CDR3 length: 13 residues. As DNA, the CDR3 is TGTGCCAGCAGGGAGCGGGTCTACAATGAGCAGTTCTTC. Translated, it gives CASRERVYNEQFF.

There are a few counts of this clonotype. The chain employs TRBV6-1 and TRBJ1-1; weak D call: TRBD1 (5 bases). Per the germline V gene, CDR1 is MNHNS and CDR2 is SASEGT. V was cut by 10 bases and J by 4 bases, with 16 bases left in between. The CDR3 has 13 residues. The CDR3 region has the DNA TGTGCCACCCATCCAGGGATAGCCACTGAAGCTTTCTTT. Protein sequence: CATHPGIATEAFF.

This sequence joins TRBV6-5 and TRBJ2-1, with D unclear. The germline V and J ends were trimmed by 4 bases and 4 bases, with 11 bases remaining between them. Germline loops: CDR1 MNHEY, CDR2 SVGAGI. This CDR3 is 14 amino acids long. The CDR3 loop reads CASSWLGEYNEQFF. The DNA of the CDR3 is TGTGCCAGCAGTTGGTTAGGAGAGTACAATGAGCAGTTCTTC.

The table lists this clonotype with a few counts. The rearrangement links TRBV20-1 to TRBJ1-5; 7 bases are shared with TRBD1. V gave up 4 bases and J gave up 2 bases; unmatched junction bases: 11. The CDR3 consists of 16 residues. Per the germline V gene, CDR1 is DFQATT and CDR2 is SNEGSKA (reference sequence). CDR3 coding DNA: TGCAGTGCTACCCCAGGACAGGAGGTCGGCAATCAGCCCCAGCATTTT. Translating gives CSATPGQEVGNQPQHF.

In DNA form, the CDR3 reads TGTGCCAGCAGTTCCCTGACGGGATTCACAGATACGCAGTATTTT. It encodes CASSSLTGFTDTQYF. V is TRBV6-2 or TRBV6-3 and J is TRBJ2-3; D possibly corresponds to TRBD2 (5 bases). V was pared by 4 bases and J by 2 bases, with 13 bases between. Per the germline V gene, CDR1 is MNHEY and CDR2 is SVGEGT. The length of the CDR3 is 15 residues.

The table lists this clonotype with a few counts. V usage is TRBV15 and J usage is TRBJ2-1; no clear D gene. The CDR3 loop spans 13 amino acids. The germline V gene has CDR1 LNHNV and CDR2 YYDKDF (reference sequence). V was pared by 8 bases and J by 6 bases, with 14 bases between. The CDR3 here is CATEMGTGNEQFF. The CDR3, as DNA: TGTGCCACCGAAATGGGAACGGGCAATGAGCAGTTCTTC.

Ten or more counts support this clonotype. This chain joins TRBV7-9 and TRBJ1-1; D unresolved. CDR3 length: 12 residues. Germline V gene sequence: CDR1 SEHNR, CDR2 FQNEAQ (reference sequence). Trimming removed 3 bases from V and 0 bases from J, with 2 bases in between. This CDR3 reads CASSFVNTEAFF. The CDR3 DNA reads as TGTGCCAGCAGCTTCGTGAACACTGAAGCTTTCTTT.

The chain uses TRBV7-6 and TRBJ2-3; D unresolved. This CDR3 spans 14 amino acids. Germline lookup yields CDR1 SGHVS and CDR2 FNYEAQ. The V end was cut by 2 bases, the J end by 4 bases, with 10 bases between. The CDR3 reads CASSLFPPPDTQYF. The CDR3 DNA follows: TGTGCCAGCAGCTTATTCCCACCCCCAGATACGCAGTATTTT.

This clonotype came up a few times. The chain carries TRBV12-3 or TRBV12-4 and TRBJ2-1; TRBD1 might be the D (7 bases). Trimming stripped 7 bases from V and 5 bases from J, with 15 bases between. The CDR3 runs to 14 residues. The CDR3 DNA follows: TGTGCCAGCATCTGGGGGGACAGAAACAATGAGCAGTTCTTC. The encoded protein is CASIWGDRNNEQFF.

V and J are TRBV11-2 and TRBJ2-3; D unclear. The length of the CDR3 is 16 residues. Trimming left V 3 bases short and J 2 bases short, with 15 bases between. The germline CDR1 and CDR2 sequences are SGHAT and FQNNGV. The CDR3 region is CASSFPYGSTTDTQYF. Here the CDR3 DNA reads TGTGCCAGCAGCTTCCCGTACGGTTCTACCACAGATACGCAGTATTTT.

CDR3 in amino acids: CASTPLDRVYGYTF. For the CDR3, the DNA is TGTGCCAGCACCCCGCTAGACAGGGTCTATGGCTACACCTTC. The chain recombines TRBV2 with TRBJ1-2; 7 bases align to TRBD1. The CDR3 length is 14 residues. V lost 7 bases and J lost 4; bases outside the gene matches: 9. Germline-derived CDR1 and CDR2 are SNHLY and FYNNEI.

The CDR3 reads CASSPDGLPYEQYF. As DNA, the CDR3 is TGTGCCAGCAGCCCGGACGGCCTCCCCTACGAGCAGTACTTC. V is TRBV5-6 and J is TRBJ2-7; D is ambiguous. Per the germline V gene, CDR1 is SGHDT and CDR2 is YYEEEE. This CDR3 has 14 residues. The V end lost 4 bases, the J end lost 2 bases, and 13 bases lay between the germline ends.

V usage is TRBV28 and J usage is TRBJ1-3; D is unclear. Between the trimmed V and J ends, which lost 7 bases and 0 bases, there was a span of 16 bases. CDR1 and CDR2 (germline): MDHEN, SYDVKM. CDR3 size: 16 residues. The chain's CDR3 is CASTQRAALSGNTIYF. As DNA, the CDR3 is TGTGCCAGCACCCAAAGGGCAGCTCTCTCTGGAAACACCATATATTTT.

The chain employs TRBV19 and TRBJ2-1; the D gene is possibly TRBD2 (5 bases). V was pared by 5 bases and J by 5 bases, with 19 bases between. This CDR3 is 16 amino acids long. CDR1 LNHDA and CDR2 SQIVND come from the germline V gene (reference sequence). The CDR3 DNA reads TGTGCCAGTAGTCCCTCCCGGGATGCTCCAAACAATGAGCAGTTCTTC. This translates into CASSPSRDAPNNEQFF.

The CDR3 nucleotides read TGTGCCAGCAGCTCTTTTGCTCGGACAGCTATTTCACCCCTCCACTTT. It translates to CASSSFARTAISPLHF. The chain has TRBV5-4 and TRBJ1-6; possible D gene TRBD1, 6 bases. The CDR3 covers 16 residues. V dropped 3 bases and J dropped 9 bases, with 19 bases sitting between them. Germline V lookup: CDR1 SGHNT, CDR2 YYREEE (reference sequence).

This clonotype turned up a few times. This sequence joins TRBV11-1 and TRBJ2-1, with 8 bases identical to TRBD2. V trimming: 3 bases; J trimming: 6 bases; junction bases outside the gene matches: 10. The CDR3 has 16 residues. Germline CDR1 reads SGHAT; CDR2 reads FQDESV (reference sequence). This CDR3 reads CASSFSGTRTFNEQFF. DNA for the CDR3: TGTGCCAGCAGCTTTTCCGGGACTAGAACTTTCAATGAGCAGTTCTTC.

The rearrangement joins TRBV10-3 to TRBJ1-5; the D gene is possibly TRBD1 (5 bases). Trimming removed 2 bases from V and 0 bases from J, with 8 bases in between. Germline loops: CDR1 ENHRY, CDR2 SYGVKD. The CDR3 contains 15 residues. The CDR3 nucleotides read TGTGCCATCAGTGAGGGTGGGGCTAGCAATCAGCCCCAGCATTTT. As protein: CAISEGGASNQPQHF.

This chain links TRBV11-1 with TRBJ2-2; TRBD2 matches 8 bases. CDR1 SGHAT and CDR2 FQDESV come from the germline V gene (reference sequence). The trim removed 4 bases at V and 4 bases at J, leaving 8 bases unmatched. The CDR3 consists of 16 residues. CDR3 sequence (DNA): TGTGCCAGCAGCTCCCTCGGGGGGGACGGCACCGGGGAGCTGTTTTTT. Amino acids: CASSSLGGDGTGELFF.

This clonotype was seen more than once but under ten times. The chain uses TRBV6-2 or TRBV6-3 and TRBJ1-1; maybe TRBD1 (5 bases). In germline, CDR1 is MNHEY, CDR2 SVGEGT. The CDR3 extends over 16 amino acids. Trimming took off 5 bases at V and 1 base at J, with 17 bases between the two ends. The CDR3 loop reads CASSERGPGGNTEAFF. The CDR3 DNA reads TGTGCCAGCAGTGAAAGGGGCCCCGGAGGGAACACTGAAGCTTTCTTT.

This chain links TRBV11-2 with TRBJ1-6, with D hard to call. The CDR3 is 13 amino acids. Germline V gene data show CDR1 as SGHAT and CDR2 as FQNNGV. Trimming left V 11 bases short and J 5 bases short, with 13 bases between. The CDR3 is CACQQRDNSPLHF. CDR3 bases: TGTGCCTGCCAGCAGAGGGATAATTCACCCCTCCACTTT.

A few counts support this clonotype. The chain joins TRBV15 to TRBJ1-5; TRBD1 is a possible D gene (6 bases). CDR3 length equals 14 residues. Germline CDR1 is LNHNV and CDR2 is YYDKDF (reference sequence). V lost 4 bases, J lost 7 bases, and 14 bases lay in between. This chain's CDR3 is CATSKTGLGQPQHF. The CDR3 DNA reads TGTGCCACCAGCAAAACAGGGTTGGGACAGCCCCAGCATTTT.

This chain links TRBV11-3 with TRBJ1-1; no clear D. Trimming took off 5 bases at V and 4 bases at J, with 11 bases between the two ends. This CDR3 region has 13 residues. The germline gives CDR1 SGHNT, CDR2 YENEEA. CDR3 in DNA: TGTGCCAGCAGCACCTACACGATCACTGAAGCTTTCTTT. This encodes CASSTYTITEAFF.